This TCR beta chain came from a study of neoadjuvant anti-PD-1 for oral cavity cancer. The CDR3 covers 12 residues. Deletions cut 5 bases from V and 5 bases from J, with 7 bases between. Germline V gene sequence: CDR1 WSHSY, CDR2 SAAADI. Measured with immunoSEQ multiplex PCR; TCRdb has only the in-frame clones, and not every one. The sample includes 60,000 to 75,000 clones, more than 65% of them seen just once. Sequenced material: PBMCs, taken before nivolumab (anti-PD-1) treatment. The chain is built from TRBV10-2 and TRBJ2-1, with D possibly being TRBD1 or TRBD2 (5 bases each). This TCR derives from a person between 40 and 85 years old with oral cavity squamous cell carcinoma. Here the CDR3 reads CASSRGHNEQFF. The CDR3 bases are TGCGCCAGCAGTCGGGGACACAATGAGCAGTTCTTC.